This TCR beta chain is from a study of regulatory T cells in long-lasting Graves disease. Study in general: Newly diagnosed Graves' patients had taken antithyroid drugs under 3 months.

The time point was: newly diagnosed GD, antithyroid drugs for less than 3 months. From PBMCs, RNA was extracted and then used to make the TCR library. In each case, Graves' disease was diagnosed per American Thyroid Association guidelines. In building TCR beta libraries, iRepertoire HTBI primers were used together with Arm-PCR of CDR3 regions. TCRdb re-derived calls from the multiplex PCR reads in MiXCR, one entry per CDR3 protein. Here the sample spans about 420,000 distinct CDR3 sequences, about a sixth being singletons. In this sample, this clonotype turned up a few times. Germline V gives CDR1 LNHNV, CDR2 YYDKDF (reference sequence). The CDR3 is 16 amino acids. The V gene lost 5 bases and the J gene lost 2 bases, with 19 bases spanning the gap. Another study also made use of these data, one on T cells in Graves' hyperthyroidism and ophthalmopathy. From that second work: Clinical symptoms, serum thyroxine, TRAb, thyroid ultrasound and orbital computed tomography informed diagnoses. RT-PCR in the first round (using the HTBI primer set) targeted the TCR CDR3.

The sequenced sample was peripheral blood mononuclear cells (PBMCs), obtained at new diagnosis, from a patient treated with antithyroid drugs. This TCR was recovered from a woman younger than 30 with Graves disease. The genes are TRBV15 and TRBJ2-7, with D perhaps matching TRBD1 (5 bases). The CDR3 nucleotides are TGTGCCACCAGCGGCAATTCCGATACAGGAACCTACGAGCAGTACTTC. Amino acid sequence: CATSGNSDTGTYEQYF.